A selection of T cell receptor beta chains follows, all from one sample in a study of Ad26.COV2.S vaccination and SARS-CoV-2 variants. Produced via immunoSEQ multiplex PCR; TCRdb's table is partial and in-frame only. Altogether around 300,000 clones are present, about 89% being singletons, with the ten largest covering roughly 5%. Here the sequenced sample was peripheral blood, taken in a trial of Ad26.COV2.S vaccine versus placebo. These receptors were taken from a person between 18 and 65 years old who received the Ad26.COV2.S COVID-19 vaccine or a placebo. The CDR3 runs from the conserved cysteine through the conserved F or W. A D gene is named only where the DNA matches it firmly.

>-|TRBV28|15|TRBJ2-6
CASSPGAAGANVLTF
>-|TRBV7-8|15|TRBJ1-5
CASSLGPGANQPQHF
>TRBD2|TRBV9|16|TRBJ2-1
CASSATGTSGNNEQFF
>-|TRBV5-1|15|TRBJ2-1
CASSLEGERYNEQFF
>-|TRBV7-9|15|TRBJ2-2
CASSNGLVFTGELFF
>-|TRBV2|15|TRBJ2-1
CASSSGGRASNEQFF
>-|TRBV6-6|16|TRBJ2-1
CASSTFRRSSYNEQFF
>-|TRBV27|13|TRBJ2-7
CASSLRPPYEQYF
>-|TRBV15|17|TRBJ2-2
CATSRDRGRDYTGELFF
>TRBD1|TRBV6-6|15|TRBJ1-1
CASSKMGQGVPEAFF
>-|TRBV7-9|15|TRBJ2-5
CASSLVTDQQETQYF
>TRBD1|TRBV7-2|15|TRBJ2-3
CASSYRDRVPDTQYF
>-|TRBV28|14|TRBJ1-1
CASSPATGLAEAFF
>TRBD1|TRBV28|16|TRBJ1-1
CASSPLGTGGNTEAFF
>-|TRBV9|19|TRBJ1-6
CASTPDGPSSMDYNSPLHF
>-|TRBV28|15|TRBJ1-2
CASSLGGTGLYGYTF
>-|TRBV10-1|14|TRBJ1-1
CASSDREVNTEAFF
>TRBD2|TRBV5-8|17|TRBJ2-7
CASSATGTSGLSYEQYF
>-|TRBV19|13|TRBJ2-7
CASSRTDSYEQYF
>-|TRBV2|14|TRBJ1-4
CASSGGSGDEKLFF
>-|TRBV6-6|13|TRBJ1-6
CASSREGNSPLHF
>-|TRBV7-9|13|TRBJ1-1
CASSYTPNTEAFF
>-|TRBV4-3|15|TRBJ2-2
CASSQEMRVAGELFF
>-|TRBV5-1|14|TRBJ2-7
CASSATGNSYEQYF
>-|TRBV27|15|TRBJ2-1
CASSLSWGMDNEQFF
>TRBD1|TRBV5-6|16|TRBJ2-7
CASSLEQGALSYEQYF
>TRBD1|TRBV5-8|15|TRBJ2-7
CASSFQGQGAYEQYF
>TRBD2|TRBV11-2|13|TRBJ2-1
CASSLAGVGEQFF
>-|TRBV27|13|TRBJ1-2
CASSTGLGGGYTF
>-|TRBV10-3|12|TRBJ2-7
CAISDRGYEQYF